This T cell receptor (beta chain) was retrieved from a study of blood T cells in healthy people across ages. The V end was cut by 5 bases, the J end by 6 bases, with 13 bases between. The CDR3 extends over 12 amino acids. Germline V gene lookup returns CDR1 SQVTM and CDR2 ANQGSEA. This clonotype has a handful of counts. A sample-barcoded 5' primer and a J-beta primer mix were used in a second PCR of about 7 to 12 cycles. MiXCR, applied by TCRdb to the 5' RACE reads, yields one record per CDR3 protein. The sample yields roughly 1,000,000 distinct CDR3 sequences, approximately 25% seen once. This same sample was also taken into another study, of T cells of mothers and their children. As that study records: The yield was over 8 million TCR beta CDR3 reads from each mother and a few million from each child.

The TCR originated in a girl between 2 and 10 years old in good health. What was sequenced was blood. This sequence joins TRBV29-1 and TRBJ1-1; unclear D gene. For the CDR3, the DNA is TGCAGCGTTTTAGAAACGACGCCTGAAGCTTTCTTT. Protein sequence: CSVLETTPEAFF.